This T cell receptor (beta chain) appears in the sequencing data of a study of shared clonotypes between healthy human individuals. Details on this clone: The antigen is unknown.

Deep-level assay runs were performed. TCRdb's table, derived via immunoSEQ multiplex PCR, lists solely in-frame clones and lacks some. Here the sample spans about 870,000 clones, approximately 92% being singletons. The CDR3 extends over 18 amino acids. Germline V gene data show CDR1 as SGHTA and CDR2 as FQGNSA. V shed 2 bases, J shed 4 bases, and the junction held 16 bases outside the gene matches. Study results and caveats: The study found 4.5% to 5% of naive CD4 clonotypes shared across a handful of donors. A reduction in generation probabilities was seen for non-shared clonotypes relative to those shared by all four donors.

Positive CCR7 selection of CD45RO-negative cells yielded the naive CD8 cells, and terminally differentiated effector memory CD45RA+ cells were excluded. The TCR sequence derives from a young man in good health. The chain has TRBV7-2 and TRBJ2-5, with 7 bases matching TRBD2. The sample consisted of naive CD8+ T cells sorted from blood. DNA of the CDR3: TGTGCCAGCAGCTTAAATTTGCGGGGGTCCCCCCGTTCAGAGACCCAGTACTTC. Amino acid sequence: CASSLNLRGSPRSETQYF.